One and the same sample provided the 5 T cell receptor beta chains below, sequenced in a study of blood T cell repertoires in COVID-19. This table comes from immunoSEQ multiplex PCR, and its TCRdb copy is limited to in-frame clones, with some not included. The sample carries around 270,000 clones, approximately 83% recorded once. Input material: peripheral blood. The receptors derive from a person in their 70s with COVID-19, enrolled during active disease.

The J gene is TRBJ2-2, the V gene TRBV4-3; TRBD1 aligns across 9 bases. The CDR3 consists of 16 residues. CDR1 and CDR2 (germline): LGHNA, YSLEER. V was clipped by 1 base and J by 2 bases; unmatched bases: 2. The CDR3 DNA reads TGCGCCAGCAGCCAAGGGACAGGGGTTAACACCGGGGAGCTGTTTTTT. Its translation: CASSQGTGVNTGELFF.

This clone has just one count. Here the CDR3 reads CASSFDRATGELFF. In DNA, the CDR3 is TGTGCCAGCAGTTTCGACAGGGCCACCGGGGAGCTGTTTTTT. V usage is TRBV27 and J usage is TRBJ2-2, with 7 bases aligning to TRBD1. Looked up from germline, CDR1 is MNHEY and CDR2 is SMNVEV (reference sequence). CDR3 length: 14 residues. The ends lost 3 bases at V and 4 bases at J; junction bases unmatched: 2.

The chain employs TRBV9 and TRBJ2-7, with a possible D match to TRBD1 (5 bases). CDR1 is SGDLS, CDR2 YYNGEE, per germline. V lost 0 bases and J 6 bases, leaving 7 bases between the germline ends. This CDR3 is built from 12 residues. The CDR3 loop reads CASSVAGSEQYF. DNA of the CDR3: TGTGCCAGCAGCGTAGCAGGGTCCGAGCAGTACTTC.

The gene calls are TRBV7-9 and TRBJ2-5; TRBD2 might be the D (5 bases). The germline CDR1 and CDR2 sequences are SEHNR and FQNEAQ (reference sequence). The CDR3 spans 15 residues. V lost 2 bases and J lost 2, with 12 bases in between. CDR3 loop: CASSLLGSDQETQYF. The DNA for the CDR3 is TGTGCCAGCAGCTTACTGGGGAGCGATCAAGAGACCCAGTACTTC.

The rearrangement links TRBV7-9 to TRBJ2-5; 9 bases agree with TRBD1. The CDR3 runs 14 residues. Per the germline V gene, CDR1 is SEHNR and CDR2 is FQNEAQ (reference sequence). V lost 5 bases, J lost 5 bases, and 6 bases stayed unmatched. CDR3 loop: CASSVGTGYETQYF. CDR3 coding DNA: TGTGCCAGCAGCGTCGGGACAGGGTACGAGACCCAGTACTTC.